These 27 T cell receptor beta chains came from one sample sequenced in a study of shared clonotypes between healthy human individuals. The repertoire was sequenced with immunoSEQ multiplex PCR; TCRdb's copy has only in-frame clones and lacks some. The sample includes around 510,000 clones, around 95% of them seen just once. Sequencing used naive CD4+ T cells sorted from blood. Subset denoted: CD45RA+ positively selected. These receptors all stem from a woman aged 30 to 39 in good health.

The CDR3 loop is CAWTGAYLYGYTF. CDR3 coding DNA: TGTGCCTGGACAGGGGCGTACCTCTATGGCTACACCTTC. This chain links TRBV30 with TRBJ1-2; D is perhaps TRBD1 (6 bases). Per germline, CDR1 GTSNPN and CDR2 SVGIG (reference sequence). Trimming shortened V by 4 bases and J by 4 bases, and 13 bases separated the two germline ends. The CDR3 totals 13 residues.

DNA of the CDR3: TGTGCCAGCAGTGTCCCAGACAATCAGCCCCAGCATTTT. Translation gives CASSVPDNQPQHF. J is TRBJ1-5 and V is TRBV28; D is unresolved. There are 13 residues in the CDR3. The V gene's germline CDR1 is MDHEN and CDR2 SYDVKM. V was cut by 5 bases and J by 3 bases, with 8 bases left in between.

The V and J genes are TRBV11-3 and TRBJ2-7; maybe TRBD1 (5 bases). Germline V gives CDR1 SGHNT, CDR2 YENEEA. V lost 5 bases and J 3 bases, leaving 11 bases between the germline ends. This CDR3 has 13 amino acids. The CDR3 reads CASSPGHFYEQYF. Written as DNA, the CDR3 is TGTGCCAGCAGCCCCGGACATTTCTACGAGCAGTACTTC.

This rearrangement joins TRBV7-6 to TRBJ1-5; 8 nucleotides line up with TRBD1. Germline lookup yields CDR1 SGHVS and CDR2 FNYEAQ. The CDR3 is 20 residues long. Trimming took 0 bases from V and 0 from J; bases not matched to a gene: 13. Here the CDR3 DNA reads TGTGCCAGCAGCTTAGCCCCAGGGACAGGTCGGACCCTTAGCAATCAGCCCCAGCATTTT. Translating gives CASSLAPGTGRTLSNQPQHF.

The chain links TRBV6-4 to TRBJ1-1; D is ambiguous. The CDR3 has 10 residues. Germline-derived CDR1 and CDR2 are MRHNA and SNTAGT. The DNA for the CDR3 is TGTGATAAGGGGAACACTGAAGCTTTCTTT. Its protein product is CDKGNTEAFF.

This chain connects TRBV19 to TRBJ2-3; a possible D gene is TRBD1 (6 bases). V lost 7 bases and J 1 base, leaving 12 bases between the germline ends. The CDR3 runs 14 residues. CDR1 and CDR2 from the germline V gene are LNHDA and SQIVND (reference sequence). CDR3 in amino acids: CASIARGRTDTQYF. DNA for the CDR3: TGTGCCAGTATAGCCAGGGGTCGCACAGATACGCAGTATTTT.

V is TRBV27 and J is TRBJ1-2; tentatively, D is TRBD1 (5 bases). Germline V gene lookup returns CDR1 MNHEY and CDR2 SMNVEV (reference sequence). The CDR3 is 15 residues long. With 4 bases removed from V and 4 bases from J, the gap between germline ends came to 16 bases. The CDR3 here is CASSSYQRRGYGYTF. DNA for the CDR3: TGTGCCAGCAGTTCCTACCAAAGAAGGGGCTATGGCTACACCTTC.

The rearrangement joins TRBV28 to TRBJ1-2; D is ambiguous. Per the germline V gene, CDR1 is MDHEN and CDR2 is SYDVKM. The CDR3 spans 13 residues. V lost 6 bases, J lost 5 bases, and 13 bases lay in between. CDR3 loop: CASSKSPDYGYTF. CDR3 DNA sequence: TGTGCCAGCAGCAAGTCCCCAGATTATGGCTACACCTTC.

The chain uses TRBV19 and TRBJ1-1; 8 positions match TRBD1. This CDR3 is 14 amino acids long. Germline V gives CDR1 LNHDA, CDR2 SQIVND (reference sequence). J lost 6 bases, V lost 4 bases, and 7 bases had no gene match. CDR3 in amino acids: CASSRQGARAEAFF. As DNA, the CDR3 is TGTGCCAGTAGTAGGCAGGGGGCTCGCGCTGAAGCTTTCTTT.

The chain uses TRBV18 and TRBJ2-1, with 15 bases that match TRBD2. Germline assignment: CDR1 KGHSH and CDR2 LQKENI. The CDR3 is 17 amino acids. Trimming at V came to 4 bases and at J to 9 bases, leaving 10 bases not matched to a gene. CDR3 residues: CASSLPGLAGGGVEQFF. CDR3 in DNA: TGTGCCAGCTCACTACCGGGACTAGCGGGAGGTGGTGTTGAGCAGTTCTTC.

This clone was picked up one time. This rearrangement joins TRBV28 to TRBJ2-7; TRBD2 matches at 7 bases. Trimming took 6 bases from V and 2 from J; bases not matched to a gene: 13. The CDR3 is made up of 16 amino acids. Germline CDR1 and CDR2: MDHEN and SYDVKM. CDR3 sequence reads: CASSRNPGLITYEQYF. DNA of the CDR3: TGTGCCAGCAGCCGCAACCCGGGACTAATAACCTACGAGCAGTACTTC.

The chain combines TRBV5-1 with TRBJ1-1; the match to TRBD1 covers 9 bases. Losses at the gene ends were 2 bases for V and 5 bases for J; bases not matched to a gene: 10. In germline, CDR1 is SGHRS, CDR2 YFSETQ. The CDR3 sequence is 16 residues long. In DNA, the CDR3 is TGCGCCAGCAGCTTTACAGGGGGCGCGAGATATACTGAAGCTTTCTTT. It specifies CASSFTGGARYTEAFF.

The V and J genes are TRBV6-1 and TRBJ1-5; weak D call: TRBD1 (6 bases). Trimming stripped 4 bases from V and 0 bases from J, with 13 bases between. Germline V gene data show CDR1 as MNHNS and CDR2 as SASEGT. The CDR3 runs 16 residues. The CDR3 region has the DNA TGTGCCAGCAGTGGGCTCTTACAGGGTAGCAATCAGCCCCAGCATTTT. Residues: CASSGLLQGSNQPQHF.

V gene TRBV28 combines with J gene TRBJ1-2, with 8 bases identical to TRBD1. Trimming cost V 5 bases and J 5 bases; bases outside gene matches: 10. This CDR3 is built from 15 residues. Germline CDR1 is MDHEN and CDR2 is SYDVKM. The CDR3 loop is CASSPRQGKGYGYTF. CDR3 coding DNA: TGTGCCAGCAGTCCGAGACAGGGGAAGGGGTATGGCTACACCTTC.

This clone showed up just once. The chain recombines TRBV5-5 with TRBJ2-7; D remains ambiguous. The CDR3 extends over 14 amino acids. V lost 3 bases to trimming and J lost 6 bases, with 16 bases between them. Germline CDR1 SGHKS, CDR2 YYEKEE (reference sequence). The DNA of the CDR3 is TGTGCCAGCAGCTCCCAAGCTGGCGGTCGCGAGCAGTACTTC. Protein sequence: CASSSQAGGREQYF.

The chain uses TRBV5-1 and TRBJ1-4; D is unresolved. V was pared by 1 base and J by 7 bases, with 17 bases between. CDR3 length equals 16 residues. Germline V gene sequence: CDR1 SGHRS, CDR2 YFSETQ. CDR3 protein: CASSLQRRVSSEKLFF. The CDR3, as DNA: TGCGCCAGCAGCTTGCAAAGAAGAGTCTCTAGTGAAAAACTGTTTTTT. The whole variable domain, filled in from reference TRBV5-1 and TRBJ1-4, reads KAGVTQTPRYLIKTRGQQVTLSCSPISGHRSVSWYQQTPGQGLQFLFEYFSETQRNKGNFPGRFSGRQFSNSRSEMNVSTLELGDSALYLCASSLQRRVSSEKLFFGSGTQLSVL.

This clone was seen more than once but under ten times. The gene calls are TRBV6-1 and TRBJ2-7; a weak D match, TRBD2 (6 bases). CDR3 length: 13 residues. With 6 bases removed from V and 12 bases from J, the gap between germline ends came to 21 bases. In germline, CDR1 is MNHNS, CDR2 SASEGT. This chain's CDR3 is CASRFPLSSEGYF. In DNA form, the CDR3 reads TGTGCCAGCAGGTTCCCCCTCTCCTCGGAGGGGTACTTC.

The CDR3: CASSVWEAWRSSYEQYF. The CDR3 nucleotides read TGTGCCAGCAGCGTCTGGGAGGCCTGGCGGAGCTCCTACGAGCAGTACTTC. The chain links TRBV2 to TRBJ2-7, with a possible D match to TRBD2 (6 bases). Germline CDR1 and CDR2: SNHLY and FYNNEI. V was cut by 6 bases and J by 0 bases, with 21 bases left in between. This CDR3 has 17 amino acids.

The chain employs TRBV6-4 and TRBJ1-6; no definite D call. V was pared by 7 bases and J by 5 bases, with 9 bases between. CDR3 size: 13 residues. Germline V gene lookup returns CDR1 MRHNA and CDR2 SNTAGT. CDR3 sequence: CASKGANNSPLHF. CDR3 in DNA: TGTGCCAGCAAGGGAGCGAATAATTCACCCCTCCACTTT.

Concerning this clone itself: The identical CDR3 is also encoded by other nucleotide sequences in the sample. The chain couples TRBV27 to TRBJ2-2; a weak D match, TRBD2 (5 bases). The CDR3 length is 15 residues. V lost 0 bases and J lost 1, with 6 bases in between. CDR1 and CDR2 (germline): MNHEY, SMNVEV (reference sequence). DNA of the CDR3: TGTGCCAGCAGTTTATCTCGGGGGAACACCGGGGAGCTGTTTTTT. This encodes CASSLSRGNTGELFF.

The V and J genes are TRBV13 and TRBJ1-4; 8 bases align to TRBD1. Losses at the gene ends were 0 bases for V and 10 bases for J; bases not matched to a gene: 7. This CDR3 region has 15 residues. In germline, CDR1 is PRHDT, CDR2 FYEKMQ (reference sequence). CDR3 sequence (DNA): TGTGCCAGCAGCTTAGGCCATGGACAGGGCGGAAAACTGTTTTTT. It specifies CASSLGHGQGGKLFF.

The CDR3 DNA is TGTGCCAGCTCACCATCCGGGACTCCTTCCTACAATGAGCAGTTCTTC. Its protein is CASSPSGTPSYNEQFF. This sequence joins TRBV18 and TRBJ2-1, with D possibly TRBD2 on 6 matching bases. Trimming shortened V by 2 bases and J by 1 base, and 12 bases separated the two germline ends. This CDR3 has 16 amino acids. The V gene's germline CDR1 is KGHSH and CDR2 LQKENI.

This clone appeared a single time. The rearrangement uses TRBV4-1 and TRBJ2-1; D is unclear. The germline V gene encodes CDR1 MGHRA and CDR2 YSYEKL. V lost 4 bases to trimming and J lost 4 bases, with 14 bases between them. This CDR3 has 15 residues. This CDR3 is CASSLPLGKYNEQFF. DNA of the CDR3: TGCGCCAGCAGCCTACCCTTGGGGAAGTACAATGAGCAGTTCTTC.

The chain employs TRBV10-3 and TRBJ2-7; TRBD2 agrees at 16 bases. Germline V lookup: CDR1 ENHRY, CDR2 SYGVKD. J gave up 4 bases and V 4 bases, and 4 bases lay outside the gene matches. The CDR3 totals 16 residues. CDR3 protein: CAISGGLAGGAYEQYF. CDR3 coding DNA: TGTGCCATCAGTGGGGGACTAGCGGGAGGGGCGTACGAGCAGTACTTC.

This chain joins TRBV9 and TRBJ1-2; D is unclear. The V gene lost 4 bases and the J gene lost 14 bases, with 21 bases spanning the gap. CDR3 size: 13 residues. In germline, CDR1 is SGDLS, CDR2 YYNGEE. The chain's CDR3 is CASSPDLDSGGTF. Written as DNA, the CDR3 is TGTGCCAGCAGCCCAGATCTCGACTCTGGAGGTACCTTC. Based on the CDR3 plus reference TRBV9 and TRBJ1-2, the full variable domain is DSGVTQTPKHLITATGQRVTLRCSPRSGDLSVYWYQQSLDQGLQFLIQYYNGEERAKGNILERFSAQQFPDLHSELNLSSLELGDSALYFCASSPDLDSGGTFGSGTRLTVV.

The chain combines TRBV18 with TRBJ2-2; D remains ambiguous. V gave up 6 bases and J gave up 2 bases, with 4 bases separating them. This CDR3 contains 12 residues. In germline, CDR1 is KGHSH, CDR2 LQKENI. This chain's CDR3 is CASSRNTGELFF. The DNA of the CDR3 is TGTGCCAGCTCTCGCAACACCGGGGAGCTGTTTTTT.

A few counts support this clone. The chain joins TRBV28 to TRBJ2-5; no clear D. Trimming removed 3 bases from V and 4 bases from J, with 9 bases in between. The CDR3 runs 13 residues. CDR1 and CDR2 from the germline V gene are MDHEN and SYDVKM. The CDR3 DNA reads TGTGCCAGCAGTTTGGTGGCTCCAGAGACCCAGTACTTC. This gives the protein CASSLVAPETQYF.